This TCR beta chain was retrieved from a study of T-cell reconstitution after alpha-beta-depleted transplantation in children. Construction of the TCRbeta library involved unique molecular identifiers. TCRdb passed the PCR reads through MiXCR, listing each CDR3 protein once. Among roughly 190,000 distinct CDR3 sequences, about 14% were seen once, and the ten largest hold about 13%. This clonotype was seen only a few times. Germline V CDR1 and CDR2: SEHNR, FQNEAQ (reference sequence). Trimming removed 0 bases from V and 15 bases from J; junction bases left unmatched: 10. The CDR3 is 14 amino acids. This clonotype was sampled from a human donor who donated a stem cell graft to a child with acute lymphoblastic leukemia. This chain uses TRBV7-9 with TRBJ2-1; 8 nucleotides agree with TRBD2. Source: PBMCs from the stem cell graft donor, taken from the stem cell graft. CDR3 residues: CASSLADAGGNLFF. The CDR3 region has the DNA TGTGCCAGCAGCTTAGCGGACGCGGGAGGTAATCTGTTCTTC.